The 18 T cell receptor beta chains in this list originate from one sample, sequenced in a study of blood T cell repertoires in COVID-19 (dated by TCRdb to the early 2020s). Receptor libraries were prepared by the immunoSEQ multiplex PCR assay. Imported from immuneACCESS, the table was reduced by TCRdb to in-frame sequences with V and J called. These copies leave out some clones; in studies compared against another copy, an unresolved V gene accounts for under half, and the cause of the remainder is not known. This sample is represented by 150,000 to 200,000 clones; roughly nine tenths of them were singletons. The ten largest account for approximately 2% of the sample. The sample was peripheral blood. These receptor sequences come from a man younger than 30 who had recovered from COVID-19.

The chain employs TRBV4-1 and TRBJ2-5; possibly TRBD1 for D (6 bases). V was clipped by 6 bases and J by 2 bases, with 13 bases between them. The CDR3 loop spans 14 amino acids. Germline CDR1 is MGHRA and CDR2 is YSYEKL. CDR3 bases: TGCGCCAGCAGAGGGCAGGGGATACAAGAGACCCAGTACTTC. Protein: CASRGQGIQETQYF.

The chain employs TRBV10-3 and TRBJ2-1, with D maybe TRBD1 (5 bases). CDR3 length equals 12 residues. Germline V gene lookup returns CDR1 ENHRY and CDR2 SYGVKD. The V gene lost 6 bases and the J gene lost 7 bases, with 10 bases spanning the gap. The CDR3 region is CAIRRTPNEQFF. Written as DNA, the CDR3 is TGTGCCATCAGACGGACACCGAATGAGCAGTTCTTC.

The chain recombines TRBV6-5 with TRBJ1-4; 9 positions match TRBD1. V dropped 6 bases and J dropped 4; count of bases not matched to a gene: 3. CDR1 and CDR2 from the germline V gene are MNHEY and SVGAGI. This CDR3 has 14 residues. The CDR3 sequence is CASRSDRGNEKLFF. Here the CDR3 DNA reads TGTGCCAGCAGGTCGGACAGGGGTAATGAAAAACTGTTTTTT.

The rearrangement links TRBV13 to TRBJ2-7; perhaps TRBD1 as D (5 bases). Germline V lookup: CDR1 PRHDT, CDR2 FYEKMQ (reference sequence). This CDR3 has 12 residues. V was trimmed by 5 bases and J by 6 bases, leaving 11 bases between them. The CDR3 DNA sequence: TGTGCCAGCAGCCGTCAGGGTCGCGAGCAGTACTTC. Translated, it gives CASSRQGREQYF.

The chain carries TRBV7-2 and TRBJ2-5; 11 nucleotides match TRBD2. Germline CDR1 and CDR2: SGHTA and FQGNSA. V lost 1 base to trimming and J lost 3 bases; unmatched junction nucleotides: 1. This CDR3 spans 15 amino acids. The CDR3 loop reads CASSLEGLAEETQYF. CDR3 sequence (DNA): TGTGCCAGCAGCTTAGAGGGACTAGCGGAAGAGACCCAGTACTTC.

This clone showed up just a few times. This sequence joins TRBV4-3 and TRBJ1-2; 10 bases map to TRBD1. The ends lost 1 base at V and 4 bases at J; junction bases unmatched: 3. The CDR3 is 15 amino acids. Per the germline V gene, CDR1 is LGHNA and CDR2 is YSLEER. In DNA form, the CDR3 reads TGCGCCAGCAGCCAAGCGCGGGACAGGGGCTATGGCTACACCTTC. Its translation: CASSQARDRGYGYTF.

The chain carries TRBV11-2 and TRBJ2-2, with D unresolved. CDR1 is SGHAT, CDR2 FQNNGV, per germline. Trimming removed 4 bases from V and 5 bases from J, with 11 bases in between. This CDR3 region has 14 residues. The CDR3 bases are TGTGCCAGCAGCTCTAGTCGTCGGACCGGGGAGCTGTTTTTT. Translating gives CASSSSRRTGELFF.

The chain couples TRBV7-2 to TRBJ2-7; 8 nucleotides match TRBD2. This CDR3 region has 18 residues. V shed 5 bases and J 3 bases; nucleotides not matched to a gene: 18. From germline, CDR1 is SGHTA and CDR2 FQGNSA. The CDR3 here is CASSPLEASGSSGYEQYF. The CDR3 DNA follows: TGTGCCAGCAGCCCCCTGGAGGCTAGCGGGTCGTCGGGCTACGAGCAGTACTTC.

The genes are TRBV9 and TRBJ1-6, with 7 bases that match TRBD1. The CDR3 spans 14 residues. With 3 bases clipped from V and 8 bases from J, the junction kept 5 bases outside the gene matches. Germline V gene sequence: CDR1 SGDLS, CDR2 YYNGEE. CDR3 nucleotide sequence: TGTGCCAGCAGCGCGGGACAGCAAGATTCACCCCTCCACTTT. Its protein is CASSAGQQDSPLHF.

The chain uses TRBV27 and TRBJ2-7; no definite D call. The CDR3 length is 14 residues. Trimming took 3 bases from V and 0 from J, leaving 9 bases between them. Looked up from germline, CDR1 is MNHEY and CDR2 is SMNVEV (reference sequence). The chain's CDR3 is CASSFKASSYEQYF. The CDR3 region has the DNA TGTGCCAGCAGTTTTAAAGCGAGCTCCTACGAGCAGTACTTC.

Of note for this clone: Other nucleotide sequences in the sample specify the same CDR3. This CDR3 reads CASSLGQNTEAFF. In DNA, the CDR3 is TGTGCCAGCAGCTTAGGACAGAACACTGAAGCTTTCTTT. The chain links TRBV7-2 to TRBJ1-1; D gene unclear. Germline V gene sequence: CDR1 SGHTA, CDR2 FQGNSA. The CDR3 is made up of 13 amino acids. Trimming stripped 1 base from V and 1 base from J, with 4 bases between. The whole variable domain, filled in from reference TRBV7-2 and TRBJ1-1, reads GAGVSQSPSNKVTEKGKDVELRCDPISGHTALYWYRQSLGQGLEFLIYFQGNSAPDKSGLPSDRFSAERTGGSVSTLTIQRTQQEDSAVYLCASSLGQNTEAFFGQGTRLTVV.

The chain joins TRBV7-2 to TRBJ1-1; 8 bases match TRBD1. J was trimmed by 7 bases and V by 5 bases; bases with no gene match: 6. Germline CDR1 reads SGHTA; CDR2 reads FQGNSA. The CDR3 extends over 13 amino acids. For the CDR3, the DNA is TGTGCCAGCAGCGACCGGACAGGGTTTGAAGCTTTCTTT. Amino acid sequence: CASSDRTGFEAFF.

The CDR3 loop reads CASSQVERSEKLFF. The DNA of the CDR3 is TGCGCCAGCAGCCAAGTAGAGCGTAGTGAAAAACTGTTTTTT. This chain connects TRBV4-1 to TRBJ1-4; unclear D gene. Germline V gene data show CDR1 as MGHRA and CDR2 as YSYEKL. The V and J ends lost 1 base and 7 bases respectively, with 10 bases between them. CDR3 size: 14 residues.

This chain links TRBV11-2 with TRBJ1-1, with D hard to call. Trimming removed 4 bases at V and 3 bases at J, with 12 bases between. CDR3 length equals 14 residues. Germline loops: CDR1 SGHAT, CDR2 FQNNGV. The CDR3 reads CASSSWMADTEAFF. The CDR3 region has the DNA TGTGCCAGCAGCTCGTGGATGGCGGACACTGAAGCTTTCTTT. Drawing the rest from reference TRBV11-2 and TRBJ1-1, the complete variable domain is EAGVAQSPRYKIIEKRQSVAFWCNPISGHATLYWYQQILGQGPKLLIQFQNNGVVDDSQLPKDRFSAERLKGVDSTLKIQPAKLEDSAVYLCASSSWMADTEAFFGQGTRLTVV.

The chain employs TRBV15 and TRBJ2-5; 9 bases fit TRBD1. Germline loops: CDR1 LNHNV, CDR2 YYDKDF (reference sequence). J gave up 5 bases and V 3 bases, and 4 bases lay outside the gene matches. The CDR3 runs to 14 residues. Here the CDR3 reads CATSRGQGGETQYF. CDR3 in DNA: TGTGCCACCAGCAGGGGACAGGGCGGGGAGACCCAGTACTTC.

The V and J genes are TRBV19 and TRBJ2-7, with D possibly matching TRBD1 (5 bases). The germline V and J ends were trimmed by 6 bases and 0 bases, with 12 bases remaining between them. Per the germline V gene, CDR1 is LNHDA and CDR2 is SQIVND (reference sequence). The CDR3 runs to 14 residues. CDR3 protein: CASSPQGLSYEQYF. The DNA for the CDR3 is TGTGCCAGTAGCCCCCAGGGCCTCTCCTACGAGCAGTACTTC.

The chain joins TRBV6-4 to TRBJ2-7, with TRBD2 identical over 8 bases. The CDR3 has 14 residues. V gave up 6 bases and J gave up 3 bases; unmatched junction bases: 7. From germline, CDR1 is MRHNA and CDR2 SNTAGT. CDR3 nucleotides: TGTGCCAGCAGGCCCACCGGGACTAGCTACGAGCAGTACTTC. As protein: CASRPTGTSYEQYF.

This chain links TRBV11-3 with TRBJ2-1; TRBD2 agrees at 11 bases. V gave up 6 bases and J gave up 4 bases; unmatched junction bases: 5. This CDR3 is built from 15 residues. CDR1 and CDR2 (germline): SGHNT, YENEEA. CDR3 bases: TGTGCCAGCAGTTCAGGACTAGCGGGTTACAATGAGCAGTTCTTC. This gives the protein CASSSGLAGYNEQFF.